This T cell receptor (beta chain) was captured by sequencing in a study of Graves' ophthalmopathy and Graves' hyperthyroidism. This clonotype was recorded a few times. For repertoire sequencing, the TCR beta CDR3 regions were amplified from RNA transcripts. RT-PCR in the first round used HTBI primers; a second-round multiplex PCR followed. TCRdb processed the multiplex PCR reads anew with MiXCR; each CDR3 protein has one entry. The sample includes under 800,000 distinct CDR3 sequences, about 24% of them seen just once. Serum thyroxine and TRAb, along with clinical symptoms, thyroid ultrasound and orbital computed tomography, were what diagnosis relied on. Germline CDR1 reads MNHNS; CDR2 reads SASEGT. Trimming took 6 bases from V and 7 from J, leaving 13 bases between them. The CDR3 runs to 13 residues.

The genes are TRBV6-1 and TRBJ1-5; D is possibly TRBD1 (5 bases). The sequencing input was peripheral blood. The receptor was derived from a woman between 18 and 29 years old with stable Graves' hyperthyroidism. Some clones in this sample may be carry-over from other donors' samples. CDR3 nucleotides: TGTGCCAGCAGGGATGGGACCAACCAGCCCCAGCATTTT. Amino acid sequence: CASRDGTNQPQHF.